The following is a TCR beta chain sequence with its context. The data were taken from a study of blood T cell repertoires in COVID-19. Looking at the study overall: Both acute and convalescent COVID-19 samples were obtained from the United States, Italy and Spain. Nucleic acid was either cDNA or gDNA, and it came from T cells, B-cell-depleted T cells, or PBMCs.

Using immunoSEQ multiplex PCR, the repertoire was profiled, and TCRdb retains in-frame clones only, with some absent. Of roughly 100,000 clones listed, over 75% are singletons. With 5 bases removed from V and 1 base from J, the gap between germline ends came to 14 bases. The CDR3 loop spans 15 amino acids. Germline CDR1 reads MNHEY; CDR2 reads SVGAGI. The sequenced sample consisted of peripheral blood. This clonotype was sampled from a human donor in a cohort sampled during active or convalescent COVID-19. V and J are TRBV6-5 and TRBJ1-1; D is possibly TRBD1 (5 bases). CDR3: CASSTLWGSNTEAFF. CDR3 in DNA: TGTGCCAGCAGTACCCTGTGGGGCTCGAACACTGAAGCTTTCTTT.